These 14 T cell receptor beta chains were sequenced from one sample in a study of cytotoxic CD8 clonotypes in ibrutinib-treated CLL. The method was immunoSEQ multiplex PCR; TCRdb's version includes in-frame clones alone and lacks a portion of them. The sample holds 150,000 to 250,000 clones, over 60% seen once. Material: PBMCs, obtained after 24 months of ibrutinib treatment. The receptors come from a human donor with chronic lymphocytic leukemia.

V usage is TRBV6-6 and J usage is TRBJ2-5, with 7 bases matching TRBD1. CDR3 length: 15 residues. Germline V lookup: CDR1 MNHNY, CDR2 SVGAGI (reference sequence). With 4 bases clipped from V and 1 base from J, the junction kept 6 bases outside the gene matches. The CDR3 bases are TGTGCCAGCAGTTTTAATAGGGGGCGCCAAGAGACCCAGTACTTC. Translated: CASSFNRGRQETQYF.

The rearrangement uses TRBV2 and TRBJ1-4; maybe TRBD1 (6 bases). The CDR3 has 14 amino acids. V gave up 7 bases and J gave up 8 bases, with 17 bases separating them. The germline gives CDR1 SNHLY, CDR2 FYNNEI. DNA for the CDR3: TGTGCCAGCATCCCGACAGGTGGTGGGGAAAAACTGTTTTTT. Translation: CASIPTGGGEKLFF.

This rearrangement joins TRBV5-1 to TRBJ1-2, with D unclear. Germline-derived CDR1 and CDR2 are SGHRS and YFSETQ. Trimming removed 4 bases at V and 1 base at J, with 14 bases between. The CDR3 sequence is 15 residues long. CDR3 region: CASSPTPQNNYGYTF. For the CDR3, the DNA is TGCGCCAGCAGCCCGACTCCGCAGAATAACTATGGCTACACCTTC.

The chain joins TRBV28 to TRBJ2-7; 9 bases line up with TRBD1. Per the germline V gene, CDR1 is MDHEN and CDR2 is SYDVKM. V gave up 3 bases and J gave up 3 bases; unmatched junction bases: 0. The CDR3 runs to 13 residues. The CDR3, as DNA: TGTGCCAGCAGTTTGACAGGGGGCTACGAGCAGTACTTC. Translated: CASSLTGGYEQYF.

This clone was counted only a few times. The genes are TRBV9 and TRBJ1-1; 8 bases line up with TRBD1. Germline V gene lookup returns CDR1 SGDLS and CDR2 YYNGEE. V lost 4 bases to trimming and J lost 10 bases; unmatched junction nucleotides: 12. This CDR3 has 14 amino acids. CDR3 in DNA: TGTGCCAGCAGCCCCCAGACAGGGGAAAAGGGAGCTTTCTTT. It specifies CASSPQTGEKGAFF.

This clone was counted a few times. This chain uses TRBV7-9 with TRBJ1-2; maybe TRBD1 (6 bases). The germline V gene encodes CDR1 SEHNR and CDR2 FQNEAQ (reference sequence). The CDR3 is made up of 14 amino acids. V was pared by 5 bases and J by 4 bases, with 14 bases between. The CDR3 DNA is TGTGCCAGCAGCAACGGGGGCGGATCCTATGGCTACACCTTC. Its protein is CASSNGGGSYGYTF.

CDR3 in amino acids: CASSSLNLDTEAFF. The DNA of the CDR3 is TGTGCCAGTAGCTCTCTCAATCTGGACACTGAAGCTTTCTTT. The rearrangement links TRBV19 to TRBJ1-1; D remains unclear. This CDR3 region has 14 residues. Germline V gene lookup returns CDR1 LNHDA and CDR2 SQIVND (reference sequence). Trimming removed 6 bases at V and 3 bases at J, with 14 bases between.

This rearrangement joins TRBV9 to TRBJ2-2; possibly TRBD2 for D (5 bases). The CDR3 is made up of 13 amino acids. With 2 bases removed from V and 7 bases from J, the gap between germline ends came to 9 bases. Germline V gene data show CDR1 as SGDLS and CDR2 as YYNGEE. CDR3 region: CASSVFGGGELFF. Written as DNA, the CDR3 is TGTGCCAGCAGCGTGTTCGGAGGCGGGGAGCTGTTTTTT. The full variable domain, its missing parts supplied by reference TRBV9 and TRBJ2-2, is DSGVTQTPKHLITATGQRVTLRCSPRSGDLSVYWYQQSLDQGLQFLIQYYNGEERAKGNILERFSAQQFPDLHSELNLSSLELGDSALYFCASSVFGGGELFFGEGSRLTVL.

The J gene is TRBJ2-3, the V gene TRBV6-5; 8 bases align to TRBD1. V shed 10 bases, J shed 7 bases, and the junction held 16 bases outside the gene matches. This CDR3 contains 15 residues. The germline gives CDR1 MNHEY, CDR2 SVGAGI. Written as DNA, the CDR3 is TGTGCCACCTCCCAAGATCGACAGGGGCCGAATACGCAGTATTTT. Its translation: CATSQDRQGPNTQYF.

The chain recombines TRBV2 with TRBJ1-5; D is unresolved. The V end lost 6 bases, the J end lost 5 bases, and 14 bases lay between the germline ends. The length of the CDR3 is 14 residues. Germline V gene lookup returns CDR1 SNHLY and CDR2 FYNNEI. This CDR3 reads CASSGFGGDQPQHF. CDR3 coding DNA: TGTGCCAGCAGCGGTTTCGGCGGGGATCAGCCCCAGCATTTT. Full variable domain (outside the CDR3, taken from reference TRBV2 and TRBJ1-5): EPEVTQTPSHQVTQMGQEVILRCVPISNHLYFYWYRQILGQKVEFLVSFYNNEISEKSEIFDDQFSVERPDGSNFTLKIRSTKLEDSAMYFCASSGFGGDQPQHFGDGTRLSIL.

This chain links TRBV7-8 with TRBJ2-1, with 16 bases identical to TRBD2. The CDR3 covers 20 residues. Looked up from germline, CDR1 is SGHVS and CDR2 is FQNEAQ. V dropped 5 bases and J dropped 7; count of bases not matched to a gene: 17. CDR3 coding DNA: TGTGCCAGCAGCACCCCCGCGGGACTAGCGGGAGGGCCCGTTGGTAATGAGCAGTTCTTC. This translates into CASSTPAGLAGGPVGNEQFF.

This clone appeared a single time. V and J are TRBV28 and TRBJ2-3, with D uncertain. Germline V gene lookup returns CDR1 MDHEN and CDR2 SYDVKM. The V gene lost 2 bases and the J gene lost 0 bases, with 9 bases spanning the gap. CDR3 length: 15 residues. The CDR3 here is CASSLDKGSTDTQYF. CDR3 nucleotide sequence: TGTGCCAGCAGTTTAGACAAAGGAAGCACAGATACGCAGTATTTT.

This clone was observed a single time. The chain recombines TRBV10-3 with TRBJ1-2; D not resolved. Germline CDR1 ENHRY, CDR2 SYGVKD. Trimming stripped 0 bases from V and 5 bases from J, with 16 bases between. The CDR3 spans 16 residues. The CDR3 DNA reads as TGTGCCATCAGTGAGTCGGTCGTCACCCCGGGATATGGCTACACCTTC. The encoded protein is CAISESVVTPGYGYTF.

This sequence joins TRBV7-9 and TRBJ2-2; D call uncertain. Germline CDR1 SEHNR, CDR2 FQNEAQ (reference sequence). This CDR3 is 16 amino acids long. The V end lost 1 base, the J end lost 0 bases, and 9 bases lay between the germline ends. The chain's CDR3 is CASSLDEPANTGELFF. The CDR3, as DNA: TGTGCCAGCAGCTTAGATGAGCCTGCGAACACCGGGGAGCTGTTTTTT.